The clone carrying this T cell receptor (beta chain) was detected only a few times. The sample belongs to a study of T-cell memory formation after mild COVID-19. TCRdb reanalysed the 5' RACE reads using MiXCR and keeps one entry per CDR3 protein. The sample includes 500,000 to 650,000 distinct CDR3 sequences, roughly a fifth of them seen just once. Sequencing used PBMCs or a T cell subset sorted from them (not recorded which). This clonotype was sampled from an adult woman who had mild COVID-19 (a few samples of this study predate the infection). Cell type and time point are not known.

The CDR3 protein is CATSDPRYSYEQYF. CDR3 coding DNA: TGTGCCACCAGTGACCCTCGGTACTCCTACGAGCAGTACTTC. The chain links TRBV24-1 to TRBJ2-7; D ambiguous. Trimming removed 4 bases at V and 0 bases at J, with 9 bases between. This CDR3 region has 14 residues. Germline V gene sequence: CDR1 KGHDR, CDR2 SFDVKD.